A single sample gave rise to the 7 T cell receptor beta chains below, sequenced in a study of T cell repertoires in aging, cancer and after chemotherapy. Amplification of TCR beta used genomic DNA extracted from peripheral blood. Multiplex touch-down PCR with TRB-A/B primers amplified rearranged V-D-J TRB sequences. TCRdb processed the multiplex PCR reads anew with MiXCR; each CDR3 protein has one entry. The sample has some 6,100 distinct CDR3 sequences; roughly 35% are singletons. The sequenced sample consisted of blood. Source of these receptors: a human donor with a blood cancer.

This clonotype was observed a handful of times. The DNA for the CDR3 is TGTGCCAGTAGTACAACCGTAGACTCCTACAATGAGCAGTTCTTC. Protein: CASSTTVDSYNEQFF. The rearrangement uses TRBV19 and TRBJ2-1; no clear D gene. With 4 bases removed from V and 0 bases from J, the gap between germline ends came to 10 bases. The V gene's germline CDR1 is LNHDA and CDR2 SQIVND (reference sequence). The CDR3 is made up of 15 amino acids.

The chain carries TRBV6-5 and TRBJ2-5; 7 nucleotides agree with TRBD2. This CDR3 spans 14 amino acids. Germline V gene data show CDR1 as MNHEY and CDR2 as SVGAGI. V trimming: 5 bases; J trimming: 7 bases; junction bases outside the gene matches: 10. As DNA, the CDR3 is TGTGCCAGCAGTGAATGGTTGGGGGGGGGGACCCAGTACTTC. Amino acid sequence: CASSEWLGGGTQYF.

This clonotype is termed medium-sized. V is TRBV12-3 or TRBV12-4 and J is TRBJ2-7, with D possibly TRBD2 on 6 matching bases. Trimming stripped 6 bases from V and 3 bases from J, with 9 bases between. The CDR3 contains 12 residues. The CDR3 loop reads CASSLGLYEQYF. CDR3 DNA sequence: TGTGCCAGCAGCTTGGGACTCTACGAGCAGTACTTC.

DNA of the CDR3: TGTGCCAGCAGCTTGAGCAGGACAGGGCGGAACACCGGGGAGCTGTTTTTT. This sequence encodes CASSLSRTGRNTGELFF. This chain links TRBV7-6 with TRBJ2-2; 8 positions match TRBD1. V lost 3 bases, J lost 1 base, and 7 bases stayed unmatched. Germline values: CDR1 SGHVS, CDR2 FNYEAQ. The CDR3 loop spans 17 amino acids.

This clonotype showed up just a few times. V usage is TRBV12-3 or TRBV12-4 and J usage is TRBJ2-1, with 10 positions matching TRBD1. The CDR3 loop spans 14 amino acids. The junction had 7 bases not matched to a gene; V was cut back by 6 bases and J by 8 bases. CDR3 protein: CASSPGQGLHEQFF. DNA for the CDR3: TGTGCCAGCAGCCCGGGACAGGGGCTCCATGAGCAGTTCTTC.

This clonotype was detected only a few times. DNA for the CDR3: TGTGCCAGCTCAGGACGGGACAATTCTTACACTGAAGCTTTCTTT. Its protein is CASSGRDNSYTEAFF. The chain uses TRBV18 and TRBJ1-1, with a tentative D call TRBD1 (6 bases). V lost 5 bases, J lost 3 bases, and 16 bases lay in between. CDR1 and CDR2 from the germline V gene are KGHSH and LQKENI. The CDR3 runs 15 residues.

The chain recombines TRBV11-3 with TRBJ2-5; D may be TRBD1 or TRBD2 (6 bases each). Trimming cost V 2 bases and J 1 base, with 8 bases left between them. There are 14 residues in the CDR3. The germline V gene encodes CDR1 SGHNT and CDR2 YENEEA. The CDR3 sequence: CASSLRGVQETQYF. CDR3 DNA: TGTGCCAGCAGCTTAAGGGGGGTCCAAGAGACCCAGTACTTC.